Listed here are 22 T cell receptor beta chains from one sample, sequenced in a study of shared clonotypes between healthy human individuals. CD45RO-negative CD8 cells positively selected for CCR7 made up the naive population, which excluded terminally differentiated effector memory CD45RA+ cells. Generated by immunoSEQ multiplex PCR, the TCRdb table keeps only in-frame clones and is missing some. This table holds about 2,200,000 clones, approximately 94% found once. Sequencing input: naive CD8+ T cells from PBMCs. All receptors come from a young man in good health. Some clones in this sample may be carry-over from other donors' samples.

The V call is TRBV7-6, the J call TRBJ2-1; D is undetermined. Trimming removed 3 bases from V and 9 bases from J, with 9 bases in between. CDR3 size: 12 residues. From germline, CDR1 is SGHVS and CDR2 FNYEAQ. The CDR3 is CASSFTTAEQFF. CDR3 nucleotide sequence: TGTGCCAGCAGCTTCACGACGGCTGAGCAGTTCTTC.

V is TRBV10-3 and J is TRBJ1-1, with D uncertain. The CDR3 has 14 residues. Germline V gene data show CDR1 as ENHRY and CDR2 as SYGVKD. Trimming shortened V by 6 bases and J by 0 bases, and 11 bases separated the two germline ends. In DNA form, the CDR3 reads TGTGCCATCAGCCCAGACCTCCTGAACACTGAAGCTTTCTTT. Protein product: CAISPDLLNTEAFF.

The CDR3 nucleotides are TGTGCCATCAGTGAGCCGAAGGTAGCGGGAGTGGATGAGCAGTTCTTC. The encoded protein is CAISEPKVAGVDEQFF. The V gene is TRBV10-3, the J gene TRBJ2-1; 9 bases are shared with TRBD2. Germline loops: CDR1 ENHRY, CDR2 SYGVKD. The CDR3 consists of 16 residues. V lost 2 bases, J lost 8 bases, and 10 bases stayed unmatched.

This chain joins TRBV27 and TRBJ2-7, with a tentative D call TRBD1 (7 bases). CDR3 length: 14 amino acids. V shed 5 bases and J shed 0 bases, with 11 bases lying between them. Germline V gene lookup returns CDR1 MNHEY and CDR2 SMNVEV (reference sequence). CDR3 sequence: CASSPGGLSYEQYF. In DNA form, the CDR3 reads TGTGCCAGCAGTCCAGGGGGACTCTCCTACGAGCAGTACTTC.

The table lists this clone with a count of one. The genes are TRBV28 and TRBJ2-1; 11 positions agree with TRBD2. Germline lookup yields CDR1 MDHEN and CDR2 SYDVKM. This CDR3 is 15 amino acids long. V lost 2 bases and J lost 12; bases outside the gene matches: 9. The CDR3 protein is CASSLLSSGRARQFF. Here the CDR3 DNA reads TGTGCCAGCAGTTTACTCAGTAGCGGGAGGGCCAGGCAGTTCTTC. Filled out from reference TRBV28 and TRBJ2-1, the complete variable domain reads DVKVTQSSRYLVKRTGEKVFLECVQDMDHENMFWYRQDPGLGLRLIYFSYDVKMKEKGDIPEGYSVSREKKERFSLILESASTNQTSMYLCASSLLSSGRARQFFGPGTRLTVL.

The chain uses TRBV15 and TRBJ1-2, with D perhaps TRBD1 (6 bases). The germline gives CDR1 LNHNV, CDR2 YYDKDF (reference sequence). The CDR3 has 14 residues. Deletions cut 2 bases from V and 4 bases from J, with 11 bases between. The chain's CDR3 is CATSRTTGFYGYTF. CDR3 coding DNA: TGTGCCACCAGCAGAACTACAGGGTTCTATGGCTACACCTTC. The full variable domain, rest sourced from reference TRBV15 and TRBJ1-2, is DAMVIQNPRYQVTQFGKPVTLSCSQTLNHNVMYWYQQKSSQAPKLLFHYYDKDFNNEADTPDNFQSRRPNTSFCFLDIRSPGLGDTAMYLCATSRTTGFYGYTFGSGTRLTVV.

This chain connects TRBV11-2 to TRBJ1-2; 8 bases are shared with TRBD1. Germline V CDR1 and CDR2: SGHAT, FQNNGV. With V trimmed by 1 base and J by 0 bases, 7 bases remained unmatched. This CDR3 comprises 17 residues. The CDR3 DNA follows: TGTGCCAGCAGCTTAGGAGGGACAGGATACACTAACTATGGCTACACCTTC. It encodes CASSLGGTGYTNYGYTF.

This chain uses TRBV28 with TRBJ1-1; 10 nucleotides align to TRBD1. The junction had 5 bases not matched to a gene; V was cut back by 8 bases and J by 5 bases. The CDR3 contains 13 residues. Germline lookup yields CDR1 MDHEN and CDR2 SYDVKM. CDR3 coding DNA: TGTGCCAGCGGGCAGGACAGGGGGACTGAAGCTTTCTTT. Amino acids: CASGQDRGTEAFF. The full variable domain, with the rest looked up from reference TRBV28 and TRBJ1-1, is DVKVTQSSRYLVKRTGEKVFLECVQDMDHENMFWYRQDPGLGLRLIYFSYDVKMKEKGDIPEGYSVSREKKERFSLILESASTNQTSMYLCASGQDRGTEAFFGQGTRLTVV.

The chain has TRBV19 and TRBJ2-4; D remains unclear. Germline CDR1 and CDR2: LNHDA and SQIVND (reference sequence). V shed 6 bases and J shed 9 bases, with 12 bases lying between them. This CDR3 is built from 12 residues. In DNA, the CDR3 is TGTGCCAGTAGCCTAGGGCATGCCATTCAGTACTTC. Protein sequence: CASSLGHAIQYF.

The rearrangement joins TRBV28 to TRBJ2-7; no clear D gene. From germline, CDR1 is MDHEN and CDR2 SYDVKM. The CDR3 contains 16 residues. V gave up 5 bases and J gave up 3 bases, with 20 bases separating them. CDR3 residues: CASSPRKAKGYYEQYF. The CDR3 DNA sequence: TGTGCCAGCAGTCCACGGAAGGCAAAGGGCTACTACGAGCAGTACTTC. Combining the CDR3 with reference TRBV28 and TRBJ2-7 gives the whole variable domain DVKVTQSSRYLVKRTGEKVFLECVQDMDHENMFWYRQDPGLGLRLIYFSYDVKMKEKGDIPEGYSVSREKKERFSLILESASTNQTSMYLCASSPRKAKGYYEQYFGPGTRLTVT.

V is TRBV6-6 and J is TRBJ1-1, with no clear D. There are 14 residues in the CDR3. The germline V and J ends were trimmed by 2 bases and 5 bases, with 12 bases remaining between them. Germline V lookup: CDR1 MNHNY, CDR2 SVGAGI (reference sequence). CDR3 nucleotide sequence: TGTGCCAGCAGTTACGGACCCGTGATGACTGAAGCTTTCTTT. This codes for CASSYGPVMTEAFF.

CDR3 sequence: CASSLTAGGQETQYF. Written as DNA, the CDR3 is TGTGCCAGCAGCTTAACTGCGGGGGGGCAAGAGACCCAGTACTTC. This sequence joins TRBV7-3 and TRBJ2-5; 9 nucleotides line up with TRBD2. The CDR3 is 15 residues long. Germline assignment: CDR1 SGHTA and CDR2 FQGTGA. V gave up 0 bases and J gave up 2 bases; unmatched junction bases: 1.

CDR3: CASSEMRGGRTTNEKLFF. The CDR3 coding sequence is TGTGCCAGCAGCGAAATGAGGGGGGGCCGGACTACTAATGAAAAACTGTTTTTT. The chain employs TRBV7-8 and TRBJ1-4; a possible D gene is TRBD1 (6 bases). The germline V and J ends were trimmed by 5 bases and 2 bases, with 21 bases remaining between them. From germline, CDR1 is SGHVS and CDR2 FQNEAQ. The CDR3 loop spans 18 amino acids. Full variable domain (rest looked up from reference TRBV7-8 and TRBJ1-4): GAGVSQSPRYKVAKRGQDVALRCDPISGHVSLFWYQQALGQGPEFLTYFQNEAQLDKSGLPSDRFFAERPEGSVSTLKIQRTQQEDSAVYLCASSEMRGGRTTNEKLFFGSGTQLSVL.

The chain carries TRBV7-6 and TRBJ1-4, with D tentatively TRBD1 (5 bases). The CDR3 runs 14 residues. Per the germline V gene, CDR1 is SGHVS and CDR2 is FNYEAQ. The V end was cut by 5 bases, the J end by 7 bases, with 14 bases between. In nucleotides, the CDR3 is TGTGCCAGCAGCCTGTCGGGGGAGGGTGAAAAACTGTTTTTT. Protein sequence: CASSLSGEGEKLFF.

J is TRBJ2-2 and V is TRBV19; D may be TRBD2 (5 bases). The germline gives CDR1 LNHDA, CDR2 SQIVND (reference sequence). The CDR3 contains 15 residues. Deletions cut 5 bases from V and 2 bases from J, with 12 bases between. CDR3 DNA sequence: TGTGCCAGTAGTCCCCAAGCGGAAAACACCGGGGAGCTGTTTTTT. Protein product: CASSPQAENTGELFF.

The table lists this clone with a count of one. The gene calls are TRBV29-1 and TRBJ1-1; 8 positions agree with TRBD1. CDR3 size: 14 residues. The germline gives CDR1 SQVTM, CDR2 ANQGSEA. The V segment lost 4 bases and the J segment 3 bases; nucleotides outside the gene matches: 7. The CDR3 region has the DNA TGCAGCGTTGCAGGGGGCTCAGTGGACACTGAAGCTTTCTTT. It specifies CSVAGGSVDTEAFF.

CDR3 DNA: TGTGCCAGTAGTCCTGGGACATTTCAAGAGACCCAGTACTTC. Translating gives CASSPGTFQETQYF. The chain has TRBV19 and TRBJ2-5; a weak D match, TRBD1 (6 bases). The CDR3 covers 14 residues. The V gene's germline CDR1 is LNHDA and CDR2 SQIVND (reference sequence). The ends were cut back, 5 bases at V and 2 bases at J, with 12 bases in the middle.

The chain has TRBV6-6 and TRBJ1-1; 7 nucleotides line up with TRBD1. The CDR3 runs 15 residues. V was pared by 0 bases and J by 1 base, with 2 bases of the junction left unmatched. In germline, CDR1 is MNHNY, CDR2 SVGAGI (reference sequence). As DNA, the CDR3 is TGTGCCAGCAGTTACTCGCCAGGGGGGAACACTGAAGCTTTCTTT. Translating it yields CASSYSPGGNTEAFF.

This clone showed up just once. The sample holds other DNA sequences that translate to the same CDR3. The rearrangement joins TRBV6-5 to TRBJ2-7; no firm D call. The germline gives CDR1 MNHEY, CDR2 SVGAGI. Deletions cut 5 bases from V and 3 bases from J, with 11 bases between. This CDR3 region has 13 residues. DNA for the CDR3: TGTGCCAGCAGTCCCCGAGTCGGCTACGAGCAGTACTTC. It encodes CASSPRVGYEQYF.

J is TRBJ1-2 and V is TRBV12-2. TRBV12-2 is noted as a pseudogene. This CDR3 comprises 16 residues. DNA for the CDR3: TGTGCAAGTCGCTTCATAAGTGTCAAGGGCTTCTATGGCTACACCTTC. Translating it yields CASRFISVKGFYGYTF.

The rearrangement uses TRBV7-9 and TRBJ2-3; perhaps TRBD1 as D (6 bases). This CDR3 is built from 16 residues. Germline lookup yields CDR1 SEHNR and CDR2 FQNEAQ (reference sequence). V was clipped by 5 bases and J by 0 bases, with 15 bases between them. The chain's CDR3 is CASSPLGGSSTDTQYF. DNA for the CDR3: TGTGCCAGCAGCCCGTTAGGGGGATCTAGCACAGATACGCAGTATTTT.

The J gene is TRBJ2-3, the V gene TRBV7-2; D ambiguous. Germline V CDR1 and CDR2: SGHTA, FQGNSA. Trimming removed 4 bases at V and 0 bases at J, with 14 bases between. CDR3 length equals 16 residues. CDR3 protein: CASSSLKRPSTDTQYF. CDR3 DNA sequence: TGTGCCAGCAGCTCCCTTAAACGTCCTAGCACAGATACGCAGTATTTT.